Presented here are 22 T cell receptor beta chains from one specimen sequenced in a study of T cell repertoires in cytomegalovirus infection. TCRdb called the reads again in MiXCR, with one record for every CDR3 protein. The sample consists of 150,000 to 200,000 distinct CDR3 sequences, less than 9.5% of them appearing once. What was sequenced was PBMCs. The source of these receptors is a human donor in good health (CMV status not recorded). Some clones in this sample may be carry-over from other donors' samples.

This clonotype was found once. This clone may be a read error of a much larger clone one base away. The chain combines TRBV7-2 with TRBJ1-6; D is possibly TRBD1 (6 bases). Germline loops: CDR1 SGHTA, CDR2 FQGNSA. The CDR3 covers 12 residues. For the CDR3, the DNA is TGTGCCAGCAGCCGTGCGGGGGGCGATCTCCAATTT. It specifies CASSRAGGDLQF.

This clonotype was recorded many times. The chain is built from TRBV6-1 and TRBJ2-1; 12 nucleotides match TRBD2. The CDR3 sequence is 16 residues long. J lost 5 bases, V lost 6 bases, and 8 bases had no gene match. Germline V gene data show CDR1 as MNHNS and CDR2 as SASEGT. CDR3 amino acids: CASSERLAGADNEQFF. CDR3 in DNA: TGTGCCAGCAGCGAAAGACTAGCGGGAGCGGACAATGAGCAGTTCTTC.

The genes are TRBV20-1 and TRBJ2-7, with TRBD1 matching 7 bases. V gave up 4 bases and J gave up 2 bases; unmatched junction bases: 5. From germline, CDR1 is DFQATT and CDR2 SNEGSKA (reference sequence). The CDR3 runs 13 residues. The CDR3, as DNA: TGCAGTGCTAAACCGGGACAGCCCTACGAGCAGTACTTC. Translation gives CSAKPGQPYEQYF.

V and J are TRBV7-2 and TRBJ2-7; D is ambiguous. Germline CDR1 and CDR2: SGHTA and FQGNSA. The CDR3 is made up of 13 amino acids. V gave up 5 bases and J gave up 2 bases, with 10 bases separating them. CDR3 sequence (DNA): TGTGCCAGCAGCCTAAGACGAACCTACGAGCAGTACTTC. Protein sequence: CASSLRRTYEQYF.

This clonotype was picked up many times. The rearrangement links TRBV7-6 to TRBJ2-2; weak D call: TRBD2 (6 bases). The CDR3 contains 19 residues. Trimming took off 7 bases at V and 0 bases at J, with 24 bases between the two ends. Per germline, CDR1 SGHVS and CDR2 FNYEAQ. The CDR3 coding sequence is TGTGCCAGCACATCCTCCCGACGGGAGCAGGTACCGAACACCGGGGAGCTGTTTTTT. Translation: CASTSSRREQVPNTGELFF.

This clonotype was picked up many times. The rearrangement links TRBV7-2 to TRBJ1-1; 7 bases match TRBD1. The germline CDR1 and CDR2 sequences are SGHTA and FQGNSA. The V gene end was trimmed by 5 bases and the J gene end by 10 bases; junction bases not matched to a gene: 4. The CDR3 extends over 11 amino acids. CDR3 sequence: CASSAPGGAFF. The DNA of the CDR3 is TGTGCCAGCAGCGCGCCAGGGGGAGCTTTCTTT.

At least ten counts were recorded for this clonotype. V usage is TRBV7-9 and J usage is TRBJ2-7, with 8 bases fitting TRBD1. Germline CDR1 SEHNR, CDR2 FQNEAQ (reference sequence). V shed 6 bases and J 4 bases; nucleotides not matched to a gene: 8. The CDR3 sequence is 14 residues long. The chain's CDR3 is CASSKQGGLYEQYF. Here the CDR3 DNA reads TGTGCCAGCAGTAAACAGGGGGGTCTTTACGAGCAGTACTTC.

This clonotype was detected ten times or more. The V call is TRBV7-6, the J call TRBJ1-1; D is perhaps TRBD1 (5 bases). Trimming cost V 1 base and J 4 bases, with 13 bases left between them. Germline lookup yields CDR1 SGHVS and CDR2 FNYEAQ. This CDR3 is 15 amino acids long. The CDR3 DNA is TGTGCCAGCAGCTTAGGACCAGGGTGGAGCACTGAAGCTTTCTTT. Translating it yields CASSLGPGWSTEAFF.

The V and J genes are TRBV12-3 or TRBV12-4 and TRBJ2-7; TRBD1 agrees at 7 bases. The CDR3 runs 16 residues. With 6 bases clipped from V and 2 bases from J, the junction kept 13 bases outside the gene matches. The CDR3 region has the DNA TGTGCCAGCAGACAAAATAACTACAGGGGCCCCTACGAGCAGTACTTC. It is translated as CASRQNNYRGPYEQYF.

This clonotype was observed many times. The chain combines TRBV7-2 with TRBJ2-2, with 9 bases fitting TRBD2. The CDR3 has 18 amino acids. V shed 6 bases and J 1 base; nucleotides not matched to a gene: 12. CDR1 and CDR2 (germline): SGHTA, FQGNSA. The CDR3, as DNA: TGTGCCAGCAGTCATCCCGCGGGACTAGCTCTGAACACCGGGGAGCTGTTTTTT. Amino acid sequence: CASSHPAGLALNTGELFF.

V usage is TRBV19 and J usage is TRBJ2-2; D gene uncertain. CDR1 and CDR2 from the germline V gene are LNHDA and SQIVND (reference sequence). V lost 3 bases, J lost 4 bases, and 3 bases lay in between. The CDR3 has 12 amino acids. CDR3 in amino acids: CASSIVTGELFF. CDR3 sequence (DNA): TGTGCCAGTAGTATTGTCACCGGGGAGCTGTTTTTT. The full variable domain, with the rest looked up from reference TRBV19 and TRBJ2-2, is DGGITQSPKYLFRKEGQNVTLSCEQNLNHDAMYWYRQDPGQGLRLIYYSQIVNDFQKGDIAEGYSVSREKKESFPLTVTSAQKNPTAFYLCASSIVTGELFFGEGSRLTVL.

This clonotype was observed at least ten times. The rearrangement uses TRBV7-2 and TRBJ2-7; 11 positions match TRBD2. The ends lost 5 bases at V and 3 bases at J; junction bases unmatched: 6. The CDR3 is made up of 15 amino acids. Germline V CDR1 and CDR2: SGHTA, FQGNSA. CDR3 amino acids: CASSMTSGVIYEQYF. CDR3 nucleotide sequence: TGTGCCAGCAGCATGACTAGCGGGGTCATCTACGAGCAGTACTTC.

The chain is built from TRBV29-1 and TRBJ2-5, with 8 bases lining up with TRBD1. The CDR3 runs to 12 residues. The ends lost 6 bases at V and 2 bases at J; junction bases unmatched: 2. Germline CDR1 reads SQVTM; CDR2 reads ANQGSEA. The CDR3 DNA reads TGCAGCGTCGGACAGGGACAAGAGACCCAGTACTTC. This translates into CSVGQGQETQYF.

This clonotype was observed at least ten times. V usage is TRBV7-9 and J usage is TRBJ2-1, with a tentative D call TRBD2 (5 bases). Looked up from germline, CDR1 is SEHNR and CDR2 is FQNEAQ (reference sequence). V was shortened by 1 base and J by 12 bases, with 10 bases between the two germline ends. The CDR3 has 12 amino acids. The CDR3 reads CASSLEAAGQFF. The DNA for the CDR3 is TGTGCCAGCAGCTTAGAAGCGGCCGGGCAGTTCTTC.

This clonotype was counted ten times or more. The gene calls are TRBV7-2 and TRBJ1-5; 9 nucleotides match TRBD1. The CDR3 spans 15 residues. Germline V gives CDR1 SGHTA, CDR2 FQGNSA. With 5 bases clipped from V and 6 bases from J, the junction kept 8 bases outside the gene matches. DNA of the CDR3: TGTGCCAGCAGCCCGGACAGGGGTTGGAGTCAGCCCCAGCATTTT. Translated, it gives CASSPDRGWSQPQHF.

This clonotype was seen more than once but under ten times. The rearrangement uses TRBV15 and TRBJ2-3; TRBD2 matches 10 bases. The CDR3 loop spans 14 amino acids. V lost 2 bases, J lost 7 bases, and 3 bases stayed unmatched. Germline V lookup: CDR1 LNHNV, CDR2 YYDKDF (reference sequence). CDR3 sequence reads: CATSRLAGVNTQYF. The CDR3, as DNA: TGTGCCACCAGCAGACTAGCGGGAGTGAATACGCAGTATTTT.

The table lists this clonotype with many counts. V usage is TRBV7-9 and J usage is TRBJ2-7; 8 nucleotides align to TRBD1. CDR1 and CDR2 (germline): SEHNR, FQNEAQ (reference sequence). With V trimmed by 1 base and J by 4 bases, 6 bases remained unmatched. The CDR3 consists of 15 residues. The CDR3 DNA is TGTGCCAGCAGCTTAGAGGCAGGGGGCGTGTACGAGCAGTACTTC. This translates into CASSLEAGGVYEQYF.

This chain joins TRBV7-4 and TRBJ1-4, with 7 bases identical to TRBD1. From germline, CDR1 is SGHVT and CDR2 SQSDAQ. J gave up 3 bases and V 4 bases, and 14 bases lay outside the gene matches. The CDR3 is 18 residues long. CDR3 DNA sequence: TGTGCCAGCAGCTGCACCGGGACAGTCAACCGAGCTAATGAAAAACTGTTTTTT. Protein product: CASSCTGTVNRANEKLFF.

This clonotype was counted at least ten times. The rearrangement links TRBV12-3 or TRBV12-4 to TRBJ1-1; 7 bases line up with TRBD1. This CDR3 spans 14 amino acids. V dropped 6 bases and J dropped 5; count of bases not matched to a gene: 9. This chain's CDR3 is CASSRGGGSTEAFF. CDR3 DNA sequence: TGTGCCAGCAGCCGCGGAGGGGGCTCGACTGAAGCTTTCTTT.

This clonotype was detected a few times. This chain joins TRBV6-2 or TRBV6-3 and TRBJ2-2; D gene uncertain. V lost 7 bases and J lost 2, with 11 bases in between. Germline lookup yields CDR1 MNHEY and CDR2 SVGEGT. This CDR3 contains 14 residues. CDR3 in amino acids: CASTRTVNTGELFF. The CDR3 nucleotides are TGTGCCAGCACCCGAACGGTTAACACCGGGGAGCTGTTTTTT.

This clonotype was observed many times. The chain uses TRBV28 and TRBJ1-5; no clear D. V was shortened by 3 bases and J by 1 base, with 10 bases between the two germline ends. The CDR3 sequence is 15 residues long. Germline CDR1 MDHEN, CDR2 SYDVKM. The CDR3 region is CASSFVGRSNQPQHF. DNA for the CDR3: TGTGCCAGCAGTTTTGTGGGCCGGAGCAATCAGCCCCAGCATTTT.

In its sample, this clonotype was seen once. The chain has TRBV7-9 and TRBJ2-5; D is undetermined. There are 15 residues in the CDR3. V was clipped by 1 base and J by 3 bases, with 12 bases between them. Per germline, CDR1 SEHNR and CDR2 FQNEAQ (reference sequence). CDR3 in DNA: TGTGCCAGCAGCTTAGGCCCCGGGTGGGAAGAGACCCAGTACTTC. This gives the protein CASSLGPGWEETQYF.